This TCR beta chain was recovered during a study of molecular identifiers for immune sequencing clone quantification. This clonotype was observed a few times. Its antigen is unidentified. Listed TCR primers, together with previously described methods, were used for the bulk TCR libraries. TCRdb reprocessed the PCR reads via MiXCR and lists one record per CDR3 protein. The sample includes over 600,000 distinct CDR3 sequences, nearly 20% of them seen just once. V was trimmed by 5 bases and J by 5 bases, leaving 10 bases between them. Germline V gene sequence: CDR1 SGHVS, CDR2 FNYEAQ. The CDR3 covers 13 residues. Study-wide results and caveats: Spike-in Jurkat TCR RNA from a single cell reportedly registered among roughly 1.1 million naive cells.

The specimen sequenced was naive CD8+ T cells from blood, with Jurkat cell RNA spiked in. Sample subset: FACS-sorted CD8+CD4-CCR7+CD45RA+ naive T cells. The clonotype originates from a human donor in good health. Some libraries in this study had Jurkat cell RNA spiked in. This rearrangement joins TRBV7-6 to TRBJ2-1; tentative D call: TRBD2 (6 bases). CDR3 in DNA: TGTGCCAGCAGCGGCGGACTAAACAATGAGCAGTTCTTC. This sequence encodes CASSGGLNNEQFF.